This T cell receptor (beta chain) emerged from a study of post-analysis software for immune sequencing data. Findings and caveats of the study: Significantly lower normalized Chao1 diversity was found in patients with multiple sclerosis relative to controls. Patients used about 5 TRBV segments, including TRBV5-6, TRBV5-1 and TRBV20-1, more often than controls. The F measure placed samples prepared in the same batch into strongly shared clusters.

Incorporated into the TCR beta cDNA libraries were unique molecular identifiers, which served to reduce PCR and sequencing biases. There were about 0.95 to 11 million T cells, and approximately 480,000 cDNA molecules came from them. TCRdb redid the calling of the PCR reads with MiXCR, one entry per CDR3 protein. The sample has around 260,000 distinct CDR3 sequences, roughly a third seen once. Germline lookup yields CDR1 MGHDK and CDR2 SYGVNS. The CDR3 consists of 13 residues. The ends were cut back, 5 bases at V and 2 bases at J, with 10 bases in the middle. About this clonotype: Its antigen is still unknown.

V is TRBV25-1 and J is TRBJ2-7; tentative D call: TRBD2 (6 bases). Input material: blood. The clonotype originates from a girl between 5 and 17 years old with multiple sclerosis. The CDR3: CASSNSGAYEQYF. CDR3 in DNA: TGTGCCAGCAGTAATAGCGGTGCCTACGAGCAGTACTTC.